This T cell receptor beta chain is from a study of Graves' ophthalmopathy and Graves' hyperthyroidism (dated 2018 in TCRdb). With respect to the entire study: A patient counted as having stable hyperthyroidism if there was no progression to ophthalmopathy within 18 months of follow-up. TCR beta repertoire signatures were used to distinguish Graves' ophthalmopathy from Graves' hyperthyroidism and to predict progression to ophthalmopathy. In total, some 140 blood samples were TCR-sequenced: roughly 45 ophthalmopathy, under 80 hyperthyroidism and about 17 hyperthyroidism-to-ophthalmopathy patients. To explore V-J signatures that distinguish ophthalmopathy from hyperthyroidism, a discovery set of more than 90 patients was enrolled, made up of 40 to 45 with ophthalmopathy and some 60 with stable hyperthyroidism. For independent validation, a separate cohort was made up of about 18 hyperthyroidism patients plus 17 patients who later progressed from hyperthyroidism to ophthalmopathy. In over 5 hyperthyroidism patients, the T-cell repertoire of thyroid tissue was compared with the T-cell repertoire of blood. Following sampling, methimazole starting at 30 mg daily was administered to hyperthyroidism patients, and high-dose intravenous methylprednisolone was administered to ophthalmopathy patients.

TCR beta CDR3 regions were amplified from RNA transcripts for repertoire sequencing. HTBI primers and the Qiagen OneStep RT-PCR kit were used in a first-round RT-PCR, which was followed by a second-round multiplex PCR, size selection and purification. Libraries were sequenced paired-end with 100 bp reads on an Illumina HiSeq2000. The published analysis was carried out like this. SOAPnuke was used for read processing, and reads with adapters, uncalled bases, a mean Phred below 15, or no exact constant-primer or identifier match were discarded. High-quality paired reads were merged with COPE v1.2.5. Each unique nucleotide sequence was treated as a clonotype, and MiTCR v1.1 was used to align the clonotypes to the IMGT TRB V, D and J references. The analysis was limited to V-J combinations with a frequency above 0.0001, which together covered 98% to 99.2% of repertoires. For each V-J combination, a TCR clonal expansion and chaos score was defined as the ratio of F50 clonal expansion to chaos observed in the TCRdist matrix. Welch's t-statistics and random forest were used to reduce the features to roughly 14 V-J combinations, which were then used as input to a naive Bayes classifier. The similarity between thyroid and blood repertoires was quantified using the Morisita-Horn index. In-frame beta chains were kept once TCRdb had trimmed the public reads at Q25 with fastp and called clones with MiXCR. Here each entry gathers all rows of one CDR3 protein and keeps the most common genes and DNA. In this record, the V and J calls reflect TCRdb's handling and not the investigators' own analysis. A total of some 1.1 million distinct CDR3 sequences appear in this sample, around a third of them only once. The ten largest make up 8.5% to 14% of the sample.

For this clonotype: This receptor's antigen is unknown. The sample holds no much larger clone one base away, and base qualities are not on file.

Hyperthyroidism patients were newly diagnosed, with disease duration under 2 months, and aged 18 to 65 years. Patients with other autoimmune diseases, uncontrolled infections, pregnancy or lactation were excluded. Clinical symptoms, serum thyroxine, TRAb, thyroid ultrasound and orbital computed tomography formed the basis of the diagnosis. Total RNA was extracted with Trizol reagent and quality-checked on an Agilent 2100 Bioanalyzer. Trimmed from V: 4 bases; trimmed from J: 6 bases; junction bases lacking a gene match: 25. Per the germline V gene, MGHDK is the CDR1 and SYGVNS is the CDR2. Spanning cysteine to phenylalanine, the CDR3 consists of 20 amino acids. Solely the CDR3 DNA is kept, with 60 bases framed from the first base. What the work shows at the level of the full study, not this receptor alone: In validation, the model predicted ophthalmopathy progression with about 70% sensitivity and 72.22% specificity; approximately 12 predicted patients were CT-confirmed with GO in a median of about 7.1 months. In cross-validation, the 13-signature model distinguished ophthalmopathy from stable hyperthyroidism with less than 90% sensitivity and over 81% specificity, while in the test set the corresponding values were 80% and 75%. Most of the expanded thyroid clonotypes with a frequency above 0.001 were also detected in blood, and it was suggested that the thyroid immune response may be reflected by blood repertoires. No statistical method was used to predetermine the sample size, and group allocation was not hidden from the investigators.

The receptor comes from an adult man with Graves' hyperthyroidism. In this chain, TRBV25-1 is recombined with TRBJ1-1, with 8 bases matching TRBD1. Specimen: peripheral blood or thyroid tissue (not recorded which). The DNA reads TGTGCCAGCAGTGCTAGACCCCGAGTTGGACCGGGACAGGAGGGGTCTGAAGCTTTCTTT. Translated, it reads CASSARPRVGPGQEGSEAFF.